This entry lists 31 T cell receptor beta chains sequenced from one sample in a study of blood T cell repertoires in COVID-19. Profiling relied on immunoSEQ multiplex PCR, and the TCRdb table lists in-frame clones only, not all of them. The data hold roughly 200,000 clones, with over 80% observed a single time. The sequenced sample was peripheral blood. These receptors were taken from a woman younger than 45 with COVID-19, enrolled during active disease.

CDR3 sequence: CASSEAFRGTQYF. The CDR3 nucleotides are TGTGCCAGCAGTGAAGCTTTCCGAGGGACCCAGTACTTC. This rearrangement joins TRBV2 to TRBJ2-5; D unresolved. The CDR3 length is 13 residues. Germline CDR1 is SNHLY and CDR2 is FYNNEI. The V and J ends lost 0 bases and 7 bases respectively, with 9 bases between them.

The chain carries TRBV30 and TRBJ2-3; TRBD2 agrees at 7 bases. Germline loops: CDR1 GTSNPN, CDR2 SVGIG (reference sequence). With V trimmed by 8 bases and J by 3 bases, 5 bases remained unmatched. The CDR3 spans 12 residues. For the CDR3, the DNA is TGTGCCCGGGAGGAGGGTACAGATACGCAGTATTTT. It translates to CAREEGTDTQYF.

The chain uses TRBV7-9 and TRBJ1-6; 8 positions match TRBD1. Per germline, CDR1 SEHNR and CDR2 FQNEAQ (reference sequence). The CDR3 extends over 17 amino acids. The J segment lost 0 bases and the V segment lost 5 bases, leaving 6 bases of the junction unmatched. CDR3 sequence: CASSLRQGSSYNSPLHF. The CDR3 DNA reads as TGTGCCAGCAGCCTCCGACAGGGGAGCTCCTATAATTCACCCCTCCACTTT.

V gene TRBV5-1 combines with J gene TRBJ2-7, with 12 positions matching TRBD1. This CDR3 comprises 14 residues. The germline V gene has CDR1 SGHRS and CDR2 YFSETQ. The J segment lost 9 bases and the V segment lost 3 bases, leaving 7 bases of the junction unmatched. The CDR3 DNA sequence: TGCGCCAGCAGCTCCGGGACAGGGGGCGGGAGGCAGTACTTC. Translation: CASSSGTGGGRQYF.

J is TRBJ2-7 and V is TRBV7-2; 9 positions agree with TRBD1. Germline trimming cut 6 bases from V and 0 bases from J; bases unmatched to any gene: 6. Germline V gene sequence: CDR1 SGHTA, CDR2 FQGNSA. The CDR3 extends over 15 amino acids. CDR3 residues: CASRLTGGGSYEQYF. The CDR3 DNA reads TGTGCCAGCAGATTAACAGGGGGCGGCTCCTACGAGCAGTACTTC.

CDR3 nucleotide sequence: TGTGCCAGCAGTTCGAAATGGGGGGGGGCCGATGAGCAGTTCTTC. It translates to CASSSKWGGADEQFF. This chain joins TRBV27 and TRBJ2-1, with D tentatively TRBD2 (7 bases). V gave up 4 bases and J gave up 8 bases, with 18 bases separating them. The CDR3 consists of 15 residues. CDR1 and CDR2 (germline): MNHEY, SMNVEV (reference sequence).

The J gene is TRBJ2-7, the V gene TRBV6-4; a weak D match, TRBD1 (5 bases). The CDR3 is made up of 16 amino acids. Trimming took off 7 bases at V and 2 bases at J, with 21 bases between the two ends. Germline V gene data show CDR1 as MRHNA and CDR2 as SNTAGT. The CDR3 here is CASTITNGAPTYEQYF. CDR3 DNA sequence: TGTGCCAGCACGATAACCAATGGGGCACCTACCTACGAGCAGTACTTC.

CDR3 sequence: CASSPGADSGRPLHF. CDR3 sequence (DNA): TGTGCCAGCAGCCCAGGGGCCGACTCCGGACGACCCCTCCACTTT. The chain couples TRBV9 to TRBJ1-6; possibly TRBD1 for D (6 bases). CDR1 SGDLS and CDR2 YYNGEE come from the germline V gene. V gave up 4 bases and J gave up 12 bases, with 20 bases separating them. There are 15 residues in the CDR3.

A single count supports this clone. The rearrangement links TRBV5-4 to TRBJ1-4; TRBD1 matches at 8 bases. Trimming took 0 bases from V and 10 from J; bases not matched to a gene: 2. The CDR3 consists of 13 residues. CDR1 is SGHNT and CDR2 is YYREEE in the germline V gene (reference sequence). The CDR3 bases are TGTGCCAGCAGCTTGGAACAGGGGGGAAAACTGTTTTTT. It codes for CASSLEQGGKLFF.

The rearrangement links TRBV4-1 to TRBJ2-7; 12 positions agree with TRBD2. The ends lost 1 base at V and 6 bases at J; junction bases unmatched: 7. Germline CDR1 reads MGHRA; CDR2 reads YSYEKL. This CDR3 is built from 16 residues. In DNA, the CDR3 is TGCGCCAGCAGCCAAGCTTGGACTAGCGGGGCTCGCGAGCAGTACTTC. Amino acids: CASSQAWTSGAREQYF.

The J gene is TRBJ2-3, the V gene TRBV6-5; 12 nucleotides align to TRBD2. V shed 10 bases and J 2 bases; nucleotides not matched to a gene: 4. This CDR3 has 14 amino acids. Germline CDR1 and CDR2: MNHEY and SVGAGI. CDR3 DNA: TGTGCCACCAGACTAGCGGGGGCCACAGATACGCAGTATTTT. This gives the protein CATRLAGATDTQYF.

The rearrangement links TRBV29-1 to TRBJ2-3; 8 positions match TRBD2. The CDR3 loop spans 15 amino acids. The V gene end was trimmed by 6 bases and the J gene end by 2 bases; junction bases not matched to a gene: 10. Germline V gene data show CDR1 as SQVTM and CDR2 as ANQGSEA. For the CDR3, the DNA is TGCAGCGTCCGTCCGGCGGGGGGCTACACAGATACGCAGTATTTT. As protein: CSVRPAGGYTDTQYF.

This clone appeared a few times. The V gene is TRBV27, the J gene TRBJ1-6; TRBD1 agrees at 8 bases. Germline CDR1 is MNHEY and CDR2 is SMNVEV (reference sequence). The CDR3 is 14 residues long. After removal of 5 bases from V and 7 bases from J, the junction contained 4 bases not matched to a gene. This CDR3 reads CASSLRDRNSPLHF. DNA of the CDR3: TGTGCCAGCAGTCTCCGGGACAGGAATTCACCCCTCCACTTT.

CDR3 protein: CASSLQGQGEDEKLFF. Here the CDR3 DNA reads TGTGCCAGCAGCTTACAAGGACAGGGGGAGGATGAAAAACTGTTTTTT. V usage is TRBV5-6 and J usage is TRBJ1-4; 10 bases line up with TRBD1. V was pared by 2 bases and J by 6 bases, with 7 bases of the junction left unmatched. Germline V gives CDR1 SGHDT, CDR2 YYEEEE. The length of the CDR3 is 16 residues.

The rearrangement joins TRBV5-6 to TRBJ2-1; 11 bases agree with TRBD2. V shed 1 base, J shed 4 bases, and the junction held 4 bases outside the gene matches. The V gene's germline CDR1 is SGHDT and CDR2 YYEEEE. The CDR3 is 16 amino acids. This CDR3 reads CASSLTSGSNYNEQFF. In DNA form, the CDR3 reads TGTGCCAGCAGCTTGACTAGCGGGAGTAATTACAATGAGCAGTTCTTC. The variable domain in full, with the rest retrieved from reference TRBV5-6 and TRBJ2-1, is DAGVTQSPTHLIKTRGQQVTLRCSPKSGHDTVSWYQQALGQGPQFIFQYYEEEERQRGNFPDRFSGHQFPNYSSELNVNALLLGDSALYLCASSLTSGSNYNEQFFGPGTRLTVL.

The chain is built from TRBV6-5 and TRBJ2-7; a weak D match, TRBD2 (6 bases). There are 15 residues in the CDR3. Germline CDR1 and CDR2: MNHEY and SVGAGI. V was shortened by 6 bases and J by 2 bases, with 17 bases between the two germline ends. CDR3 sequence: CASSQGLDYPYEQYF. The CDR3 nucleotides are TGTGCCAGCAGCCAGGGTTTGGACTACCCCTACGAGCAGTACTTC.

The chain combines TRBV28 with TRBJ2-1; 9 bases fit TRBD1. Germline CDR1 reads MDHEN; CDR2 reads SYDVKM. V lost 8 bases and J lost 4; bases outside the gene matches: 9. The CDR3 covers 15 residues. The CDR3 coding sequence is TGTGCCAGCGCCGCAGGGACAGGGATGTACAATGAGCAGTTCTTC. Its protein is CASAAGTGMYNEQFF.

V and J are TRBV7-9 and TRBJ2-7; 7 nucleotides line up with TRBD1. The J segment lost 3 bases and the V segment lost 7 bases, leaving 6 bases of the junction unmatched. CDR1 is SEHNR, CDR2 FQNEAQ, per germline (reference sequence). The CDR3 spans 13 residues. The CDR3 DNA sequence: TGTGCCAGCACCAGGGACAGTGGCTACGAGCAGTACTTC. Its protein is CASTRDSGYEQYF.

In this sample, this clone turned up once. The chain links TRBV6-5 to TRBJ2-1, with 8 bases lining up with TRBD2. The CDR3 is 14 residues long. The V and J ends lost 2 bases and 8 bases, in that order; junction bases with no gene match: 5. The V gene's germline CDR1 is MNHEY and CDR2 SVGAGI. In DNA, the CDR3 is TGTGCCAGCAGTTACGGGATAGCGGGACATGAGCAGTTCTTC. Protein: CASSYGIAGHEQFF.

CDR3 sequence (DNA): TGTGCCAGCAGCGAAGGGACAGGGAAAAATCAGCCCCAGCATTTT. It yields the protein CASSEGTGKNQPQHF. The chain employs TRBV9 and TRBJ1-5; TRBD1 matches 9 bases. The germline CDR1 and CDR2 sequences are SGDLS and YYNGEE. CDR3 length: 15 residues. With V trimmed by 3 bases and J by 4 bases, 5 bases remained unmatched.

This chain links TRBV13 with TRBJ2-7, with a tentative D call TRBD1 (5 bases). The V end lost 3 bases, the J end lost 6 bases, and 9 bases lay between the germline ends. Germline V gene lookup returns CDR1 PRHDT and CDR2 FYEKMQ (reference sequence). The CDR3 totals 12 residues. The CDR3 sequence is CASSLGRREQYF. CDR3 sequence (DNA): TGTGCCAGCAGCTTGGGGCGTCGCGAGCAGTACTTC.

V usage is TRBV11-2 and J usage is TRBJ1-2; D is perhaps TRBD1 (6 bases). Trimming pared 5 bases from V and 2 bases from J, leaving 15 bases between. The CDR3 is 15 amino acids. The germline gives CDR1 SGHAT, CDR2 FQNNGV. CDR3 amino acids: CASSPTKGDNYGYTF. The CDR3 DNA reads as TGTGCCAGCAGCCCTACTAAGGGGGACAACTATGGCTACACCTTC.

The chain carries TRBV7-2 and TRBJ2-4; no reliable D call. This CDR3 has 15 residues. The germline V gene has CDR1 SGHTA and CDR2 FQGNSA. Trimming shortened V by 3 bases and J by 0 bases, and 9 bases separated the two germline ends. This CDR3 reads CASSFDILAKNIQYF. CDR3 coding DNA: TGTGCCAGCAGCTTCGACATTCTAGCCAAAAACATTCAGTACTTC. The variable domain in full, with the rest retrieved from reference TRBV7-2 and TRBJ2-4, is GAGVSQSPSNKVTEKGKDVELRCDPISGHTALYWYRQSLGQGLEFLIYFQGNSAPDKSGLPSDRFSAERTGGSVSTLTIQRTQQEDSAVYLCASSFDILAKNIQYFGAGTRLSVL.

The chain is built from TRBV3-1 (or the pseudogene TRBV3-2) and TRBJ1-3; TRBD1 might be the D (5 bases). Deletions cut 0 bases from V and 2 bases from J, with 20 bases between. The CDR3 spans 19 residues. The germline CDR1 and CDR2 sequences are LGHDT and YNNKEL (reference sequence). CDR3 nucleotides: TGTGCCAGCAGCCAAGATCATTTGACGGGACTACTGACTGGAAACACCATATATTTT. Amino acid sequence: CASSQDHLTGLLTGNTIYF.

The V gene is TRBV6-5, the J gene TRBJ1-6; D call uncertain. Per germline, CDR1 MNHEY and CDR2 SVGAGI. Trimming cost V 3 bases and J 10 bases, with 7 bases left between them. The CDR3 has 12 amino acids. The CDR3, as DNA: TGTGCCAGCAGTTATCGGGAATCACCCCTCCACTTT. It encodes CASSYRESPLHF.

The rearrangement joins TRBV4-2 to TRBJ1-4; D not resolved. The CDR3 runs to 17 residues. V was clipped by 1 base and J by 1 base, with 13 bases between them. The germline V gene encodes CDR1 LGHNA and CDR2 YNFKEQ. The CDR3, as DNA: TGTGCCAGCAGCCAAGGTAATACCCGGAGAACTAATGAAAAACTGTTTTTT. This codes for CASSQGNTRRTNEKLFF.

This clone was detected a few times. The rearrangement uses TRBV7-2 and TRBJ1-1, with 9 bases identical to TRBD1. The CDR3 runs 13 residues. J was trimmed by 9 bases and V by 1 base; bases with no gene match: 3. Germline CDR1 and CDR2: SGHTA and FQGNSA. The CDR3 loop is CASSLEDRGKAFF. CDR3 in DNA: TGTGCCAGCAGCTTAGAAGACAGGGGGAAAGCTTTCTTT.

The CDR3 loop reads CASSAGTSGGSDTQYF. DNA of the CDR3: TGTGCCAGCAGTGCCGGGACTAGCGGGGGGTCAGATACGCAGTATTTT. This chain joins TRBV6-4 and TRBJ2-3; 15 bases match TRBD2. Trimming took 4 bases from V and 4 from J; bases not matched to a gene: 3. The CDR3 totals 16 residues. The germline gives CDR1 MRHNA, CDR2 SNTAGT.

The CDR3 region is CAWSIARRGYEQYF. The CDR3 bases are TGTGCCTGGAGTATTGCTAGGAGGGGCTACGAGCAGTACTTC. This rearrangement joins TRBV30 to TRBJ2-7, with D possibly TRBD2 on 6 matching bases. V dropped 2 bases and J dropped 3 bases, with 14 bases sitting between them. Germline CDR1 is GTSNPN and CDR2 is SVGIG (reference sequence). The CDR3 has 14 residues.

The chain couples TRBV3-1 (or the pseudogene TRBV3-2) to TRBJ2-2; D unclear. Germline V CDR1 and CDR2: LGHDT, YNNKEL (reference sequence). The V and J ends lost 1 base and 5 bases respectively, with 11 bases between them. The CDR3 is 15 amino acids. This CDR3 is CASSQGTRTTGELFF. The CDR3 bases are TGTGCCAGCAGCCAAGGCACCAGAACAACCGGGGAGCTGTTTTTT.

The gene calls are TRBV11-2 and TRBJ2-6; a weak D match, TRBD2 (6 bases). Germline V lookup: CDR1 SGHAT, CDR2 FQNNGV. This CDR3 spans 15 amino acids. V lost 4 bases and J 0 bases, leaving 7 bases between the germline ends. CDR3 residues: CASSSEGSGANVLTF. The CDR3 nucleotides are TGTGCCAGCAGCTCGGAGGGCTCTGGGGCCAACGTCCTGACTTTC.